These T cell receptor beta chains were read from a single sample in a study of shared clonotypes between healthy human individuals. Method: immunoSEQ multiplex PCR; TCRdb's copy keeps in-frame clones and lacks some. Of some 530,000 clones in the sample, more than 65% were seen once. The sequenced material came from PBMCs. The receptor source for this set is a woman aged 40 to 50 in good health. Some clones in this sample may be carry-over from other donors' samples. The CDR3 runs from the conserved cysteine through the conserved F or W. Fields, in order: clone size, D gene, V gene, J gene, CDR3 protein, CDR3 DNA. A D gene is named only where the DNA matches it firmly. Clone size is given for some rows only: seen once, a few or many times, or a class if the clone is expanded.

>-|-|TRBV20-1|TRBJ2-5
CSARESQYF
TGCAGTGCTAGGGAGAGCCAGTACTTC
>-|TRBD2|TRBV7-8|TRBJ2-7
CASSVGTSGRAGPYEQYF
TGTGCCAGCAGCGTTGGGACTAGCGGGAGGGCCGGGCCCTACGAGCAGTACTTC
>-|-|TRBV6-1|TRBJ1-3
CASSTGAYSGNTIYF
TGTGCCAGCAGCACGGGGGCCTACTCTGGAAACACCATATATTTT
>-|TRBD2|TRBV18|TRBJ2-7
CASSPSGGSSYEQYF
TGTGCCAGCTCACCATCGGGCGGGAGCTCCTACGAGCAGTACTTC
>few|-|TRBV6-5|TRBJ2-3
CASSYRDSTDTQYF
TGTGCCAGCAGTTACAGGGATAGTACAGATACGCAGTATTTT
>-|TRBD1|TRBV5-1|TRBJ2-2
CASIPDRGWTGELFF
TGCGCCAGCATCCCGGACAGGGGGTGGACCGGGGAGCTGTTTTTT
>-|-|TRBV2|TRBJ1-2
CASSPHFGGYTF
TGTGCCAGCAGCCCCCACTTTGGTGGCTACACCTTC
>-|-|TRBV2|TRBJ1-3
CASSGGAVRTRNTIYF
TGTGCCAGCAGTGGCGGGGCCGTGAGAACTCGAAACACCATATATTTT
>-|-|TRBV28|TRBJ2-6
CASSLSLLSGANVLTF
TGTGCCAGCAGTTTAAGCCTCCTCTCTGGGGCCAACGTCCTGACTTTC
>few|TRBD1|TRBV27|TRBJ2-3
CASRLTRQGDTQYF
TGTGCCAGCAGATTAACACGACAGGGAGATACGCAGTATTTT
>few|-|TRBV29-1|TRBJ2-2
CSVPLGQNTGELFF
TGCAGCGTTCCCCTGGGACAGAACACCGGGGAGCTGTTTTTT
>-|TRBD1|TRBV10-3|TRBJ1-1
CATGQGGAEAFF
TGTGCCACCGGGCAGGGGGGAGCTGAAGCTTTCTTT
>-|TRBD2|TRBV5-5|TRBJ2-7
CASRKAGSYEQYF
TGTGCCAGCCGCAAAGCGGGATCCTACGAGCAGTACTTC
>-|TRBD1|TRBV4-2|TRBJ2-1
CASSQGGPGQGTIEQFF
TGTGCCAGCAGCCAAGGGGGCCCGGGACAGGGTACGATTGAGCAGTTCTTC
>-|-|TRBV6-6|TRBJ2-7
CASSGTRGYEQYF
TGTGCCAGCAGTGGGACCAGGGGCTACGAGCAGTACTTC
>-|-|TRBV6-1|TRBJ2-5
CASSEAFGGEETQYF
TGTGCCAGCAGTGAAGCGTTTGGCGGGGAAGAGACCCAGTACTTC
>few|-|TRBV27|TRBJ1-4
CASSSDRSNEKLFF
TGTGCCAGCAGTTCCGACAGGTCAAATGAAAAACTGTTTTTT
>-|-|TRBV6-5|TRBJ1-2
CASRPTGRYNYGYTF
TGTGCCAGCAGACCAACAGGGAGGTATAACTATGGCTACACCTTC
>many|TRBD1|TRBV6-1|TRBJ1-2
CASSEGQGLYYGYTF
TGTGCCAGCAGTGAGGGACAGGGGTTGTACTATGGCTACACCTTC
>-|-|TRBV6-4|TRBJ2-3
CASSALGGPADTQYF
TGTGCCAGCAGTGCCCTCGGGGGGCCGGCAGATACGCAGTATTTT
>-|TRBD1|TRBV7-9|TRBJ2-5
CASSSAGQADNPQETQYF
TGTGCCAGCAGCTCCGCGGGACAGGCGGACAACCCACAAGAGACCCAGTACTTC
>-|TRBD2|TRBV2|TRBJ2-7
CASTRPDVGTSGRFYEQYF
TGTGCCAGCACACGCCCGGACGTAGGGACTAGCGGGAGGTTCTACGAGCAGTACTTC
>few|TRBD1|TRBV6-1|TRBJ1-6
CASSDLPDRAAPLHF
TGTGCCAGCAGTGACCTCCCCGACAGGGCAGCACCCCTCCACTTT
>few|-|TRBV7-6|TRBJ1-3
CASSWGPLRGAGNTIYF
TGTGCCAGCAGCTGGGGACCCCTGAGGGGCGCTGGAAACACCATATATTTT
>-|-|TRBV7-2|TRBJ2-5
CASSLYNAVQETQYF
TGTGCCAGCAGCTTATACAATGCGGTACAAGAGACCCAGTACTTC
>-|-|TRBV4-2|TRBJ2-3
CASSQDVLVSTDTQYF
TGTGCCAGCAGCCAAGATGTACTAGTAAGCACAGATACGCAGTATTTT
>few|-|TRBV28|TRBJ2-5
CASSLMGSQVQETQYF
TGTGCCAGCAGTTTAATGGGTAGCCAGGTACAAGAGACCCAGTACTTC
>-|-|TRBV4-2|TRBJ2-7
CASSHSDRESTQQYF
TGTGCCAGCAGCCATTCCGACAGAGAATCTACTCAGCAGTACTTC
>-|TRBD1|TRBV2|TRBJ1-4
CASSLDRGGEKLFF
TGTGCCAGCAGTCTTGACAGGGGAGGCGAAAAACTGTTTTTT
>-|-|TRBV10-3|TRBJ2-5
CASTLRSGKETQYF
TGTGCCAGCACCTTGCGTAGCGGTAAAGAGACCCAGTACTTC
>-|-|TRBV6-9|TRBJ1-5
CASHMQGARNQPQHF
TGTGCCAGCCACATGCAGGGAGCCCGCAATCAGCCCCAGCATTTT